The 23 T cell receptor beta chains below come from one sample, sequenced in a study of cytomegalovirus exposure and HLA in healthy donors. The PCR used 60 Vbeta and 13 Jbeta primers. Clones were read by immunoSEQ multiplex PCR, and TCRdb kept only the in-frame ones, dropping some. The data hold some 190,000 clones, with about 77% observed a single time. Sequencing used PBMCs. These receptors were obtained from a woman aged 30 to 39 in good health and CMV-seropositive.

J is TRBJ1-1 and V is TRBV5-1; the D gene is possibly TRBD1 (6 bases). Deletions cut 3 bases from V and 0 bases from J, with 12 bases between. Per the germline V gene, CDR1 is SGHRS and CDR2 is YFSETQ. This CDR3 has 15 amino acids. CDR3 region: CASSSGQLMNTEAFF. The DNA of the CDR3 is TGCGCCAGCAGCTCAGGACAGCTCATGAACACTGAAGCTTTCTTT.

As regards this clone: Lacking the conserved final phenylalanine or tryptophan, this CDR3 likely reflects a read error. CDR3 coding DNA: TGTGCCAGCAGTTATTCGCTGGTCCCAAGGCCGGAGGGGGCTTTCCTT. This encodes CASSYSLVPRPEGAFL. This sequence joins TRBV6-5 and TRBJ1-1; a possible D gene is TRBD1 (5 bases). The length of the CDR3 is 16 residues. V was clipped by 3 bases and J by 11 bases, with 25 bases between them. Germline V CDR1 and CDR2: MNHEY, SVGAGI.

The chain combines TRBV14 with TRBJ1-2; D perhaps matches TRBD1 (5 bases). CDR3 length: 14 residues. Trimming removed 4 bases at V and 8 bases at J, with 17 bases between. The germline V gene encodes CDR1 SGHDN and CDR2 FVKESK. The CDR3 DNA is TGTGCCAGCAGCCCCCCGCGGGGCGGGGGAGGCTACACCTTC. Translated: CASSPPRGGGGYTF.

Notes on this clone: Within the sample, other DNA sequences also encode this same CDR3. J is TRBJ1-1 and V is TRBV9; the match to TRBD1 covers 9 bases. The CDR3 has 12 residues. The germline V gene encodes CDR1 SGDLS and CDR2 YYNGEE. Trimming at V came to 2 bases and at J to 8 bases, leaving 1 base not matched to a gene. The CDR3 DNA is TGTGCCAGCAGCGTCGGGACAGGGGAAGCTTTCTTT. This gives the protein CASSVGTGEAFF.

This chain joins TRBV7-9 and TRBJ2-1, with D hard to call. Germline loops: CDR1 SEHNR, CDR2 FQNEAQ (reference sequence). Trimming cost V 1 base and J 3 bases, with 4 bases left between them. The CDR3 has 13 amino acids. The CDR3 region has the DNA TGTGCCAGCAGCTTAGTAGTCTACAATGAGCAGTTCTTC. Translating gives CASSLVVYNEQFF.

The chain recombines TRBV5-1 with TRBJ1-1; D is unresolved. In germline, CDR1 is SGHRS, CDR2 YFSETQ. This CDR3 is built from 14 residues. V dropped 4 bases and J dropped 1 base, with 11 bases sitting between them. CDR3 DNA: TGCGCCAGCAGCCCCCAGACACCGAACACTGAAGCTTTCTTT. Its translation is CASSPQTPNTEAFF. The full variable domain, completed using reference TRBV5-1 and TRBJ1-1, is KAGVTQTPRYLIKTRGQQVTLSCSPISGHRSVSWYQQTPGQGLQFLFEYFSETQRNKGNFPGRFSGRQFSNSRSEMNVSTLELGDSALYLCASSPQTPNTEAFFGQGTRLTVV.

Concerning this clone: This same CDR3 is encoded by further DNA sequences in the sample. The chain couples TRBV6-5 to TRBJ1-2, with 7 bases aligning to TRBD1. This CDR3 has 13 amino acids. The germline V gene has CDR1 MNHEY and CDR2 SVGAGI. Trimming cost V 5 bases and J 5 bases; bases outside gene matches: 5. The CDR3 spells CASSEQGVYGYTF. CDR3 sequence (DNA): TGTGCCAGCAGTGAGCAGGGGGTATATGGCTACACCTTC.

The J gene is TRBJ1-3, the V gene TRBV9; perhaps TRBD1 as D (5 bases). Germline lookup yields CDR1 SGDLS and CDR2 YYNGEE. CDR3 length: 17 amino acids. V was shortened by 3 bases and J by 0 bases, with 16 bases between the two germline ends. The CDR3 sequence: CASSAGQAFYSGNTIYF. The CDR3 DNA is TGTGCCAGCAGCGCAGGGCAGGCATTTTACTCTGGAAACACCATATATTTT.

This chain joins TRBV27 and TRBJ2-1; 8 nucleotides line up with TRBD2. This CDR3 has 16 amino acids. After removal of 5 bases from V and 4 bases from J, the junction contained 10 bases not matched to a gene. Per the germline V gene, CDR1 is MNHEY and CDR2 is SMNVEV (reference sequence). The CDR3 spells CASSQTSGGHYNEQFF. CDR3 DNA: TGTGCCAGCAGTCAGACGTCGGGGGGGCATTACAATGAGCAGTTCTTC.

The chain employs TRBV6-6 and TRBJ1-4, with 7 bases aligning to TRBD1. Germline lookup yields CDR1 MNHNY and CDR2 SVGAGI (reference sequence). The CDR3 consists of 15 residues. The V gene end was trimmed by 6 bases and the J gene end by 7 bases; junction bases not matched to a gene: 11. The CDR3 region is CASRSRTGFGEKLFF. The CDR3 DNA reads TGTGCCAGCAGGTCCCGGACAGGTTTTGGTGAAAAACTGTTTTTT.

This chain uses TRBV4-3 with TRBJ2-1, with 8 positions matching TRBD1. The junction had 4 bases not matched to a gene; V was cut back by 0 bases and J by 6 bases. The CDR3 spans 15 residues. The germline CDR1 and CDR2 sequences are LGHNA and YSLEER. The CDR3 bases are TGCGCCAGCAGCCAAGATGGGACAGGCAGCAATGAGCAGTTCTTC. Translation gives CASSQDGTGSNEQFF.

V is TRBV9 and J is TRBJ1-2; TRBD1 agrees at 9 bases. The CDR3 is 15 amino acids. The V segment lost 4 bases and the J segment 0 bases; nucleotides outside the gene matches: 4. Germline CDR1 reads SGDLS; CDR2 reads YYNGEE. The CDR3 sequence is CASSTRDRANYGYTF. CDR3 coding DNA: TGTGCCAGCAGCACCCGGGACAGGGCTAACTATGGCTACACCTTC.

The chain joins TRBV28 to TRBJ1-2; TRBD1 might be the D (5 bases). Deletions cut 6 bases from V and 4 bases from J, with 12 bases between. This CDR3 has 13 residues. Germline values: CDR1 MDHEN, CDR2 SYDVKM. CDR3 loop: CASRIQAGYGYTF. The CDR3 DNA reads TGTGCCAGCAGGATACAGGCCGGCTATGGCTACACCTTC.

The rearrangement links TRBV25-1 to TRBJ2-7; 9 bases fit TRBD1. This CDR3 has 15 residues. The V and J ends lost 1 base and 8 bases, in that order; junction bases with no gene match: 9. Germline CDR1 and CDR2: MGHDK and SYGVNS. The CDR3 is CASSEFGQGSLKQYF. DNA for the CDR3: TGTGCCAGCAGTGAATTTGGACAGGGGTCGCTGAAGCAGTACTTC.

The chain has TRBV9 and TRBJ2-7, with 9 bases lining up with TRBD1. Per the germline V gene, CDR1 is SGDLS and CDR2 is YYNGEE. The V and J ends lost 0 bases and 4 bases, in that order; junction bases with no gene match: 2. There are 14 residues in the CDR3. CDR3 residues: CASSVGGQGYEQYF. The DNA for the CDR3 is TGTGCCAGCAGCGTAGGAGGACAGGGGTACGAGCAGTACTTC.

CDR3 protein: CASSLARSLGPEAFF. CDR3 bases: TGTGCCAGCAGCTTAGCGCGGTCTTTGGGGCCTGAAGCTTTCTTT. This chain links TRBV7-9 with TRBJ1-1, with D possibly matching TRBD1 (5 bases). The CDR3 contains 15 residues. Germline loops: CDR1 SEHNR, CDR2 FQNEAQ (reference sequence). V lost 0 bases and J lost 6, with 14 bases in between.

The chain joins TRBV5-6 to TRBJ2-1; 15 nucleotides match TRBD2. The CDR3 consists of 15 residues. Germline CDR1 reads SGHDT; CDR2 reads YYEEEE. V lost 3 bases to trimming and J lost 9 bases; unmatched junction nucleotides: 4. CDR3 nucleotide sequence: TGTGCCAGCAGCTCCGGACTAGCGGGAGGGACTGAGCAGTTCTTC. Translation: CASSSGLAGGTEQFF.

The J gene is TRBJ1-2, the V gene TRBV27, with 7 bases fitting TRBD1. This CDR3 comprises 13 residues. V was clipped by 7 bases and J by 2 bases; unmatched bases: 4. Germline V lookup: CDR1 MNHEY, CDR2 SMNVEV (reference sequence). CDR3 sequence: CASTRGGNYGYTF. In DNA form, the CDR3 reads TGTGCCAGCACCCGAGGGGGCAACTATGGCTACACCTTC.

This clone appeared a few times. The chain is built from TRBV2 and TRBJ1-4; tentative D call: TRBD1 (5 bases). Trimming shortened V by 7 bases and J by 10 bases, and 19 bases separated the two germline ends. The CDR3 runs 14 residues. Germline CDR1 reads SNHLY; CDR2 reads FYNNEI. The CDR3 loop reads CASTEGGEGRKLFF. CDR3 nucleotide sequence: TGTGCCAGCACCGAAGGAGGGGAAGGGAGAAAACTGTTTTTT.

This clone was seen only a few times. DNA for the CDR3: TGTGCCAGCAGCTTGAGTCAGATCTATGGCTACACCTTC. It codes for CASSLSQIYGYTF. This chain uses TRBV5-6 with TRBJ1-2, with unresolved D. Germline values: CDR1 SGHDT, CDR2 YYEEEE. The V end was cut by 1 base, the J end by 4 bases, with 8 bases between. CDR3 length equals 13 residues.

DNA for the CDR3: TGTGCCAGCAGCTTAGAGATTCGGTCCACTGAAGCTTTCTTT. Its translation: CASSLEIRSTEAFF. The chain employs TRBV7-9 and TRBJ1-1; the D is unclear. Trimming stripped 1 base from V and 4 bases from J, with 10 bases between. Germline CDR1 and CDR2: SEHNR and FQNEAQ (reference sequence). The CDR3 loop spans 14 amino acids.

This clone showed up just a few times. CDR3 DNA sequence: TGCGCCAGCAGCTCACTCGGGACAGGGGGCCGGGAGACCCAGTACTTC. The encoded protein is CASSSLGTGGRETQYF. The J gene is TRBJ2-5, the V gene TRBV5-1; TRBD1 aligns across 12 bases. The junction had 8 bases not matched to a gene; V was cut back by 3 bases and J by 5 bases. This CDR3 contains 16 residues. The V gene's germline CDR1 is SGHRS and CDR2 YFSETQ. The whole variable domain, remainder taken from reference TRBV5-1 and TRBJ2-5, is KAGVTQTPRYLIKTRGQQVTLSCSPISGHRSVSWYQQTPGQGLQFLFEYFSETQRNKGNFPGRFSGRQFSNSRSEMNVSTLELGDSALYLCASSSLGTGGRETQYFGPGTRLLVL.

In regard to this clone: Other nucleotide sequences from this sample produce the same CDR3. This sequence joins TRBV18 and TRBJ2-5, with D tentatively TRBD1 (5 bases). The germline V and J ends were trimmed by 3 bases and 3 bases, with 8 bases remaining between them. This CDR3 contains 13 residues. The germline gives CDR1 KGHSH, CDR2 LQKENI. The CDR3 DNA sequence: TGTGCCAGCTCACCGGGGCAGGAAGAGACCCAGTACTTC. Protein product: CASSPGQEETQYF.